Shown below are 17 T cell receptor beta chains from a single sample sequenced in a study of beta chain features in type 1 diabetes. Expressed TCRB transcripts got sequenced, as all isolated RNA was reverse transcribed. Produced via immunoSEQ multiplex PCR; TCRdb's table is partial and in-frame only. The data contain around 200,000 clones, approximately 13% of them seen just once; the ten biggest clones take up about 0.66%. The sequenced material came from central memory CD4+ T cells from blood. These receptors were obtained from a young woman in good health.

This clone was found a few times. V and J are TRBV27 and TRBJ2-3, with 7 nucleotides matching TRBD1. The V gene's germline CDR1 is MNHEY and CDR2 SMNVEV (reference sequence). The CDR3 length is 16 residues. The V gene end was trimmed by 8 bases and the J gene end by 4 bases; junction bases not matched to a gene: 15. DNA for the CDR3: TGTGCCAGCGCCCTGTTAGGCCAGGGGGTTGCAGATACGCAGTATTTT. Translating gives CASALLGQGVADTQYF.

The table lists this clone with a few counts. The chain recombines TRBV7-6 with TRBJ2-3, with TRBD2 matching over 9 bases. Germline V gene sequence: CDR1 SGHVS, CDR2 FNYEAQ. V lost 5 bases and J lost 1; bases outside the gene matches: 13. The CDR3 covers 18 residues. The CDR3 DNA follows: TGTGCCAGCAGCCTTAGAGGGGTAGCGGGAGTGCGCACAGATACGCAGTATTTT. Amino acids: CASSLRGVAGVRTDTQYF.

The chain combines TRBV5-1 with TRBJ1-1, with TRBD1 matching 8 bases. V lost 4 bases and J lost 4; bases outside the gene matches: 9. The germline CDR1 and CDR2 sequences are SGHRS and YFSETQ. This CDR3 region has 15 residues. The CDR3 reads CASSTGQGGITEAFF. The CDR3 DNA sequence: TGCGCCAGCAGCACCGGACAGGGCGGGATCACTGAAGCTTTCTTT.

This chain links TRBV11-2 with TRBJ2-7, with D perhaps matching TRBD1 (7 bases). The CDR3 runs to 15 residues. With 5 bases removed from V and 6 bases from J, the gap between germline ends came to 20 bases. Germline V lookup: CDR1 SGHAT, CDR2 FQNNGV. The CDR3: CASSPGGQTGGEQYF. The CDR3 nucleotides are TGTGCCAGCAGCCCAGGGGGTCAGACCGGGGGCGAGCAGTACTTC.

The CDR3 loop is CASSSPTGGVAEAFF. The CDR3 nucleotides are TGTGCCAGCAGCTCCCCGACAGGGGGAGTCGCTGAAGCTTTCTTT. V usage is TRBV5-4 and J usage is TRBJ1-1; TRBD1 matches at 9 bases. This CDR3 has 15 amino acids. Germline V gene data show CDR1 as SGHNT and CDR2 as YYREEE (reference sequence). The ends lost 3 bases at V and 6 bases at J; junction bases unmatched: 9.

The chain uses TRBV5-4 and TRBJ2-5; possible D gene TRBD2, 5 bases. V shed 5 bases and J shed 5 bases, with 10 bases lying between them. This CDR3 spans 12 amino acids. From germline, CDR1 is SGHNT and CDR2 YYREEE (reference sequence). For the CDR3, the DNA is TGTGCCAGCAGGGCTAGCAGTGAGACCCAGTACTTC. Translation gives CASRASSETQYF.

The chain joins TRBV30 to TRBJ2-5; 8 bases line up with TRBD1. Trimming at V came to 3 bases and at J to 1 base, leaving 7 bases not matched to a gene. The germline V gene has CDR1 GTSNPN and CDR2 SVGIG (reference sequence). The CDR3 spans 15 residues. The CDR3 nucleotides are TGTGCCTGGAGCAAGGACAGGGTGGGCCAAGAGACCCAGTACTTC. This codes for CAWSKDRVGQETQYF.

V is TRBV7-8 and J is TRBJ1-5; TRBD1 matches 7 bases. Trimming took 6 bases from V and 7 from J; bases not matched to a gene: 9. The germline gives CDR1 SGHVS, CDR2 FQNEAQ. This CDR3 comprises 14 residues. The CDR3 bases are TGTGCCAGCAGTCCTGACAGGGCTCGACAGCCCCAGCATTTT. This translates into CASSPDRARQPQHF.

The chain has TRBV5-1 and TRBJ2-1; 12 bases are a match to TRBD2. CDR3 size: 16 residues. Germline V gene data show CDR1 as SGHRS and CDR2 as YFSETQ. The V gene end was trimmed by 0 bases and the J gene end by 8 bases; junction bases not matched to a gene: 6. CDR3 in DNA: TGCGCCAGCAGCTTGGTGGTGACTAGCGGGAGCCATGAGCAGTTCTTC. It encodes CASSLVVTSGSHEQFF. Combining the CDR3 with reference TRBV5-1 and TRBJ2-1 gives the whole variable domain KAGVTQTPRYLIKTRGQQVTLSCSPISGHRSVSWYQQTPGQGLQFLFEYFSETQRNKGNFPGRFSGRQFSNSRSEMNVSTLELGDSALYLCASSLVVTSGSHEQFFGPGTRLTVL.

The chain joins TRBV28 to TRBJ1-2; 7 positions match TRBD1. CDR3 size: 16 residues. From germline, CDR1 is MDHEN and CDR2 SYDVKM. J gave up 3 bases and V 4 bases, and 11 bases lay outside the gene matches. DNA for the CDR3: TGTGCCAGCAGTTCGACCTTGGGCAGGGGGGACTATGGCTACACCTTC. Its translation: CASSSTLGRGDYGYTF.

The rearrangement links TRBV30 to TRBJ2-6, with a tentative D call TRBD2 (7 bases). The V gene lost 0 bases and the J gene lost 1 base, with 25 bases spanning the gap. CDR3 length: 21 amino acids. Per the germline V gene, CDR1 is GTSNPN and CDR2 is SVGIG (reference sequence). The CDR3: CAWSVEQAPRGGGSGANVLTF. The CDR3, as DNA: TGTGCCTGGAGTGTAGAGCAGGCCCCAAGGGGAGGGGGGTCTGGGGCCAACGTCCTGACTTTC.

This clone was detected a few times. The CDR3 region is CASSRGTSGSGGELFF. For the CDR3, the DNA is TGTGCCAGCAGTCGAGGGACTAGCGGGAGTGGCGGGGAGCTGTTTTTT. The chain combines TRBV7-9 with TRBJ2-2, with TRBD2 matching 14 bases. CDR1 and CDR2 (germline): SEHNR, FQNEAQ (reference sequence). V lost 6 bases to trimming and J lost 7 bases; unmatched junction nucleotides: 7. This CDR3 is 16 amino acids long.

This clone was observed a few times. This chain joins TRBV19 and TRBJ2-1, with D maybe TRBD2 (6 bases). The CDR3 runs 14 residues. Trimming left V 1 base short and J 5 bases short, with 9 bases between. Germline-derived CDR1 and CDR2 are LNHDA and SQIVND (reference sequence). CDR3 loop: CASSIGLANNEQFF. For the CDR3, the DNA is TGTGCCAGTAGTATAGGGCTAGCGAACAATGAGCAGTTCTTC.

Relative to its sample, this clone is medium-sized (0.01 to 0.1%). V and J are TRBV28 and TRBJ2-1; 7 bases map to TRBD2. Germline CDR1 MDHEN, CDR2 SYDVKM. Trimming cost V 10 bases and J 3 bases; bases outside gene matches: 12. The CDR3 runs to 15 residues. CDR3 amino acids: CATTFGGYIYNEQFF. For the CDR3, the DNA is TGTGCCACCACGTTCGGGGGGTACATCTACAATGAGCAGTTCTTC.

The chain employs TRBV4-3 and TRBJ1-1; D ambiguous. This CDR3 comprises 14 residues. The germline gives CDR1 LGHNA, CDR2 YSLEER. Trimming stripped 0 bases from V and 6 bases from J, with 11 bases between. The CDR3 DNA reads TGCGCCAGCAGCCAAGACCTCCGCACTTCTGAAGCTTTCTTT. Translating it yields CASSQDLRTSEAFF.

In this sample, this clone turned up a few times. As DNA, the CDR3 is TGTGCCAGCAGCTTAGAGGCGACAAACACAGATACGCAGTATTTT. It yields the protein CASSLEATNTDTQYF. The V gene is TRBV7-6, the J gene TRBJ2-3; D call uncertain. Between the trimmed V and J ends, which lost 1 base and 2 bases, there was a span of 10 bases. CDR1 and CDR2 from the germline V gene are SGHVS and FNYEAQ. The CDR3 spans 15 residues.

This clone was observed a handful of times. The chain combines TRBV5-6 with TRBJ2-7; D not certain. CDR1 is SGHDT and CDR2 is YYEEEE in the germline V gene. The CDR3 is made up of 13 amino acids. Trimming pared 3 bases from V and 5 bases from J, leaving 12 bases between. The CDR3 sequence: CASSWRTRDEQYF. The CDR3, as DNA: TGTGCCAGCAGCTGGAGAACCCGGGACGAGCAGTACTTC.